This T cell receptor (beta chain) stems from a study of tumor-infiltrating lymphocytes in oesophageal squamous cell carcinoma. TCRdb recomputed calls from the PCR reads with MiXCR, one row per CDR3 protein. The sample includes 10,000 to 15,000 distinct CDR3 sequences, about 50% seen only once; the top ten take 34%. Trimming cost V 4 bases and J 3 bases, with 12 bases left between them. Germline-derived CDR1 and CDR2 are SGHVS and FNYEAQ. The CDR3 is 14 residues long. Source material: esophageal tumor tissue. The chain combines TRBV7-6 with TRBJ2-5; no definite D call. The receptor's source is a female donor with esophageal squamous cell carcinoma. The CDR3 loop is CASSSLGVEETQYF. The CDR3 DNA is TGTGCCAGCAGCTCTCTGGGCGTGGAAGAGACCCAGTACTTC.